Below are 19 T cell receptor beta chains sequenced from a single sample in a study of identifying expanded T cells in peripheral blood. Assay: immunoSEQ multiplex PCR; the TCRdb copy retains only in-frame clones and omits some. The sample lists roughly 120,000 clones, approximately 90% occurring once. Sample: blood. These receptor sequences come from a person aged 18 to 75 in good health.

The V and J genes are TRBV7-2 and TRBJ2-5; perhaps TRBD1 as D (6 bases). V gave up 1 base and J gave up 8 bases, with 20 bases separating them. The length of the CDR3 is 16 residues. Germline CDR1 reads SGHTA; CDR2 reads FQGNSA. In DNA, the CDR3 is TGTGCCAGCAGCTTAGGAATGATAGGGGGAAGGGAAACCCAGTACTTC. It encodes CASSLGMIGGRETQYF.

J is TRBJ2-1 and V is TRBV7-8; 15 bases match TRBD2. The CDR3 covers 15 residues. Trimming cost V 5 bases and J 8 bases; bases outside gene matches: 4. Looked up from germline, CDR1 is SGHVS and CDR2 is FQNEAQ. CDR3 amino acids: CASSGLAGGQYEQFF. CDR3 nucleotide sequence: TGTGCCAGCAGCGGACTAGCGGGAGGGCAGTATGAGCAGTTCTTC.

This sequence joins TRBV14 and TRBJ2-3, with D possibly being TRBD1 or TRBD2 (5 bases each). The CDR3 sequence is 14 residues long. Trimming stripped 4 bases from V and 1 base from J, with 9 bases between. Germline V gene sequence: CDR1 SGHDN, CDR2 FVKESK. DNA for the CDR3: TGTGCCAGCAGCCCCCTGGGGGGCACAGATACGCAGTATTTT. Its protein product is CASSPLGGTDTQYF.

The chain joins TRBV6-1 to TRBJ2-5; 13 nucleotides agree with TRBD2. Germline-derived CDR1 and CDR2 are MNHNS and SASEGT. The CDR3 is 15 residues long. V shed 5 bases and J 2 bases; nucleotides not matched to a gene: 2. For the CDR3, the DNA is TGTGCCAGCAGTAGGGGACTAGCGGGGCAAGAGACCCAGTACTTC. It yields the protein CASSRGLAGQETQYF.

J is TRBJ2-2 and V is TRBV29-1; D perhaps matches TRBD1 (5 bases). CDR3 length: 12 amino acids. Germline CDR1 is SQVTM and CDR2 is ANQGSEA. The V end lost 8 bases, the J end lost 7 bases, and 14 bases lay between the germline ends. CDR3: CSTRTSVGELFF. CDR3 DNA: TGCAGCACTCGGACATCCGTCGGGGAGCTGTTTTTT.

This chain connects TRBV2 to TRBJ2-2, with D maybe TRBD1 (6 bases). Deletions cut 3 bases from V and 0 bases from J, with 11 bases between. Germline CDR1 reads SNHLY; CDR2 reads FYNNEI. The CDR3 runs to 16 residues. CDR3: CASSDQGIANTGELFF. The CDR3 region has the DNA TGTGCCAGCAGTGACCAGGGGATTGCGAACACCGGGGAGCTGTTTTTT.

The chain has TRBV11-2 and TRBJ1-5; D gene uncertain. The V gene's germline CDR1 is SGHAT and CDR2 FQNNGV. The CDR3 extends over 13 amino acids. V was trimmed by 0 bases and J by 7 bases, leaving 7 bases between them. The DNA for the CDR3 is TGTGCCAGCAGCTTAGAGGGAAGCCAGCCCCAGCATTTT. It translates to CASSLEGSQPQHF.

The chain joins TRBV29-1 to TRBJ2-1; 7 nucleotides match TRBD1. V was clipped by 0 bases and J by 8 bases; unmatched bases: 7. Germline V gene data show CDR1 as SQVTM and CDR2 as ANQGSEA. The CDR3 has 14 amino acids. The CDR3 nucleotides are TGCAGCGTTGAAGATGAGGGGGCCAGCGATGAGCAGTTCTTC. Translation gives CSVEDEGASDEQFF.

The genes are TRBV21-1 and TRBJ1-1; the tabulated D call, TRBD1, remains unverified against the DNA. TRBV21-1 is marked as a pseudogene. This CDR3 is built from 14 residues. The chain's CDR3 is CASRRQGEGTEAFF. CDR3 nucleotide sequence: TGTGCCAGCAGAAGACAGGGGGAGGGCACTGAAGCTTTCTTT.

The V call is TRBV18, the J call TRBJ1-3; TRBD1 might be the D (6 bases). The V gene's germline CDR1 is KGHSH and CDR2 LQKENI. Trimming cost V 6 bases and J 0 bases, with 12 bases left between them. CDR3 length: 15 residues. CDR3 bases: TGTGCCAGCTCTCGGGACACATCCTCTGGAAACACCATATATTTT. Residues: CASSRDTSSGNTIYF.

V usage is TRBV30 and J usage is TRBJ2-1, with TRBD1 as a possible D gene (5 bases). Looked up from germline, CDR1 is GTSNPN and CDR2 is SVGIG (reference sequence). V gave up 0 bases and J gave up 2 bases, with 14 bases separating them. The CDR3 length is 16 residues. CDR3 sequence reads: CAWSVVVGQPYNEQFF. The CDR3 nucleotides read TGTGCCTGGAGTGTAGTGGTGGGGCAGCCCTACAATGAGCAGTTCTTC.

V gene TRBV2 combines with J gene TRBJ2-7; 7 bases are a match to TRBD1. V shed 8 bases and J 1 base; nucleotides not matched to a gene: 11. The CDR3 extends over 15 amino acids. CDR1 and CDR2 (germline): SNHLY, FYNNEI. CDR3 nucleotide sequence: TGTGCCAGCCTATCACAGGGGTATGGGTCCTACGAGCAGTACTTC. Its translation is CASLSQGYGSYEQYF.

This clone was seen just once. The chain couples TRBV7-6 to TRBJ2-6; D call uncertain. Germline-derived CDR1 and CDR2 are SGHVS and FNYEAQ. The CDR3 totals 12 residues. Trimming removed 11 bases at V and 4 bases at J, with 9 bases between. The CDR3 spells CAVVSGANVLTF. DNA of the CDR3: TGTGCCGTTGTTTCGGGGGCCAACGTCCTGACTTTC. The whole variable domain, filled in from reference TRBV7-6 and TRBJ2-6, reads GAGVSQSPRYKVTKRGQDVALRCDPISGHVSLYWYRQALGQGPEFLTYFNYEAQQDKSGLPNDRFSAERPEGSISTLTIQRTEQRDSAMYRCAVVSGANVLTFGAGSRLTVL.

The gene calls are TRBV5-6 and TRBJ1-1; 10 positions agree with TRBD1. Trimming removed 0 bases from V and 6 bases from J; junction bases left unmatched: 5. This CDR3 comprises 15 residues. CDR1 is SGHDT, CDR2 YYEEEE, per germline. CDR3 in amino acids: CASSLAGTGEPEAFF. The CDR3 nucleotides are TGTGCCAGCAGCTTGGCCGGGACAGGGGAGCCTGAAGCTTTCTTT.

V usage is TRBV7-9 and J usage is TRBJ2-7; D ambiguous. Trimming shortened V by 1 base and J by 5 bases, and 12 bases separated the two germline ends. The germline gives CDR1 SEHNR, CDR2 FQNEAQ (reference sequence). This CDR3 is 14 amino acids long. In DNA, the CDR3 is TGTGCCAGCAGCTTAGACGGAAAGGGCCACGAGCAGTACTTC. The encoded protein is CASSLDGKGHEQYF.

The chain combines TRBV11-2 with TRBJ2-7; possible D gene TRBD2, 5 bases. Trimming removed 3 bases at V and 1 base at J, with 10 bases between. The CDR3 contains 14 residues. CDR1 is SGHAT, CDR2 FQNNGV, per germline. This CDR3 is CASSLTNPSYEQYF. The CDR3 region has the DNA TGTGCCAGCAGCTTGACTAACCCATCCTACGAGCAGTACTTC.

The genes are TRBV4-2 and TRBJ2-7; 12 bases are shared with TRBD2. Germline-derived CDR1 and CDR2 are LGHNA and YNFKEQ. This CDR3 spans 17 amino acids. Trimming cost V 0 bases and J 1 base; bases outside gene matches: 4. CDR3 amino acids: CASSQEASGRASYEQYF. CDR3 sequence (DNA): TGTGCCAGCAGCCAAGAGGCTAGCGGGAGGGCGTCCTACGAGCAGTACTTC.

CDR3 DNA sequence: TGTGCCTGGAGTGTGGGGACCTACGAGCAGTACTTC. Residues: CAWSVGTYEQYF. J is TRBJ2-7 and V is TRBV30; no definite D call. V lost 0 bases to trimming and J lost 2 bases, with 5 bases between them. Looked up from germline, CDR1 is GTSNPN and CDR2 is SVGIG (reference sequence). This CDR3 has 12 residues.

This chain links TRBV9 with TRBJ1-2, with D possibly being TRBD1 (5 bases). The CDR3 covers 14 residues. V lost 0 bases and J 7 bases, leaving 13 bases between the germline ends. Germline lookup yields CDR1 SGDLS and CDR2 YYNGEE. The CDR3 loop is CASSVVEPGGGYTF. For the CDR3, the DNA is TGTGCCAGCAGCGTAGTCGAGCCTGGGGGTGGCTACACCTTC. Using reference TRBV9 and TRBJ1-2 for the parts outside the CDR3, the full variable domain is DSGVTQTPKHLITATGQRVTLRCSPRSGDLSVYWYQQSLDQGLQFLIQYYNGEERAKGNILERFSAQQFPDLHSELNLSSLELGDSALYFCASSVVEPGGGYTFGSGTRLTVV.